This entry describes one T cell receptor (beta chain). The authors' processing: Estimated nucleated cell counts came from reference gene primer amplification. Clones were sequenced by immunoSEQ multiplex PCR, and TCRdb holds only the in-frame ones, with some missing. D and trimming were read from the DNA, whereas the V and J calls and clone size are those reported in that table. The sample consists of tens of thousands of clones, around nine tenths of them appearing once. Germline CDR1 reads SNHLY; CDR2 reads FYNNEI. Trimming took off 6 bases at V and 5 bases at J, with 32 bases between the two ends. The CDR3 covers 20 residues. This sample stems from a study of blood T cell repertoires in COVID-19. Study context: The cDNA or gDNA used as material had been derived from T cells, B-cell-depleted T cells, or PBMCs.

The sample comprised peripheral blood. This sequence joins TRBV2 and TRBJ2-4, with a tentative D call TRBD2 (10 bases). The receptor comes from a woman aged 70-85 years with active COVID-19. In nucleotides, the CDR3 is TGTGCCAGCAGGGCAGTAATCGGGACAGGGATAGCGGGGGGCGAAAACATTCAGTACTTC. Protein product: CASRAVIGTGIAGGENIQYF.